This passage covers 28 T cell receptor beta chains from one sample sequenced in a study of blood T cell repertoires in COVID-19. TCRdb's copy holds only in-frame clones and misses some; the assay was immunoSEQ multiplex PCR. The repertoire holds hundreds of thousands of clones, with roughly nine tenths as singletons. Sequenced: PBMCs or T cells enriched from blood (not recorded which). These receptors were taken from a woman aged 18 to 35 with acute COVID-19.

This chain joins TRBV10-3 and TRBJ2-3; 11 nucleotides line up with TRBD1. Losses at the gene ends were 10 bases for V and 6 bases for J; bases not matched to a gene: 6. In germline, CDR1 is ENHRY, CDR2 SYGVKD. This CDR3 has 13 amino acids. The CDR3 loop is CATRGQGDDTQYF. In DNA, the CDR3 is TGTGCCACCAGGGGACAGGGGGACGATACGCAGTATTTT.

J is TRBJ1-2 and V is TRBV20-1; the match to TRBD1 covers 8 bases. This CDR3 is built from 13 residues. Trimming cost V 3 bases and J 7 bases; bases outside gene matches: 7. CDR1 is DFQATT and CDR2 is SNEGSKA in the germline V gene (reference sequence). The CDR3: CSASWWQGAGYTF. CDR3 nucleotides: TGCAGTGCTAGTTGGTGGCAGGGGGCTGGCTACACCTTC.

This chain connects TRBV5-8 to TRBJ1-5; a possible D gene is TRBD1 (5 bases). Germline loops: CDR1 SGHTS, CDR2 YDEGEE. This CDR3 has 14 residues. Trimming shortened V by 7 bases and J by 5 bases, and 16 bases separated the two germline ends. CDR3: CASQLLRGDQPQHF. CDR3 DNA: TGTGCCAGCCAACTTCTCCGGGGGGATCAGCCCCAGCATTTT.

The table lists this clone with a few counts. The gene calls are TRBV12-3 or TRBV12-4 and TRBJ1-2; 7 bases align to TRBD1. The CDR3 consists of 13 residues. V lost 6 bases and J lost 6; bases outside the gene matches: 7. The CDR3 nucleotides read TGTGCCAGCAGCCAGACAGGGTACGATGGCTACACCTTC. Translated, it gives CASSQTGYDGYTF.

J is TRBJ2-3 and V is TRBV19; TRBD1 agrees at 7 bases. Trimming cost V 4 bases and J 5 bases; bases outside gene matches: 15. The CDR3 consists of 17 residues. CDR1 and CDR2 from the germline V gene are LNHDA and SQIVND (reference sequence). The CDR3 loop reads CASSRRTGPRHEDTQYF. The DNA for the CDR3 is TGTGCCAGTAGTAGACGGACAGGCCCCCGGCACGAAGATACGCAGTATTTT. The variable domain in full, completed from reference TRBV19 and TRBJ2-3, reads DGGITQSPKYLFRKEGQNVTLSCEQNLNHDAMYWYRQDPGQGLRLIYYSQIVNDFQKGDIAEGYSVSREKKESFPLTVTSAQKNPTAFYLCASSRRTGPRHEDTQYFGPGTRLTVL.

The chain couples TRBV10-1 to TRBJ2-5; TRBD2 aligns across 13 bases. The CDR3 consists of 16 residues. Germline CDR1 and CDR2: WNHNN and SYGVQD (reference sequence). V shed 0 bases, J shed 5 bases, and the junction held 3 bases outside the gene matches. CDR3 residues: CASSESLAGGMETQYF. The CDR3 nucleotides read TGCGCCAGCAGTGAGTCACTAGCGGGAGGGATGGAGACCCAGTACTTC.

CDR3 sequence (DNA): TGTGCCAGCAGTCGATCGGGGACAGGGTTCTCGGGCACTGAAGCTTTCTTT. Translated, it gives CASSRSGTGFSGTEAFF. The chain recombines TRBV6-6 with TRBJ1-1, with 9 bases identical to TRBD1. The germline V gene encodes CDR1 MNHNY and CDR2 SVGAGI (reference sequence). This CDR3 comprises 17 residues. After removal of 5 bases from V and 4 bases from J, the junction contained 14 bases not matched to a gene.

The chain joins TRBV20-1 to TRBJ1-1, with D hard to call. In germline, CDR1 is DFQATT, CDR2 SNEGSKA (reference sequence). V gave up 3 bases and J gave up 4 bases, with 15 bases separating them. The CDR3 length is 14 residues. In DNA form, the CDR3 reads TGCAGTGCTAGTCCCAGCTCAGGTGGCACTGAAGCTTTCTTT. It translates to CSASPSSGGTEAFF.

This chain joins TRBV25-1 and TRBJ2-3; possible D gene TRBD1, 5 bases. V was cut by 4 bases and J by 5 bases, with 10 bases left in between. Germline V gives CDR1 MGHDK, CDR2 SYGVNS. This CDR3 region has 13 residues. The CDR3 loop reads CASSVQGGDTQYF. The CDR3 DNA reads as TGTGCCAGCAGTGTTCAGGGCGGAGATACGCAGTATTTT.

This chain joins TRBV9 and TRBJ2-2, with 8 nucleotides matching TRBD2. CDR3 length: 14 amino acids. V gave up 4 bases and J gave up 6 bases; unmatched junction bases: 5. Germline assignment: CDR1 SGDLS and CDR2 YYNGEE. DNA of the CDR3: TGTGCCAGCAGCTTCCGGACTAGCTCCGGGGAGCTGTTTTTT. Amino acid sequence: CASSFRTSSGELFF.

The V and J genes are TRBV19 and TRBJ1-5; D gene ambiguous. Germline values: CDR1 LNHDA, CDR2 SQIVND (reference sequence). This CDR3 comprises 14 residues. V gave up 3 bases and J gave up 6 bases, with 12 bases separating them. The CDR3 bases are TGTGCCAGTAGTATTACGGGTGTCGGTCAGCCCCAGCATTTT. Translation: CASSITGVGQPQHF.

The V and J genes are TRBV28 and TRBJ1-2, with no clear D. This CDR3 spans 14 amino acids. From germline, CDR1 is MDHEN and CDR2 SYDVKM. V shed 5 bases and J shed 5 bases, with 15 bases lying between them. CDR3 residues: CASSPPTGKYGYTF. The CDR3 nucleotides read TGTGCCAGCAGTCCCCCGACGGGAAAGTATGGCTACACCTTC.

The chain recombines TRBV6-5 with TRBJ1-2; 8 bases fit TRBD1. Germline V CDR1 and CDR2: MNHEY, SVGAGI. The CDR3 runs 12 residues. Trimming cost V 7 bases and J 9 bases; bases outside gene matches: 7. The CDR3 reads CASTSQGASYTF. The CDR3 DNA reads TGTGCCAGCACCTCGCAGGGGGCTAGCTACACCTTC.

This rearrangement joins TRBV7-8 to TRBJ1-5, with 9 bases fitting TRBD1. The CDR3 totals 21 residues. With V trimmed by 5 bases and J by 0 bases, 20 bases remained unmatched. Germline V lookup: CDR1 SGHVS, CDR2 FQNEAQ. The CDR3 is CASSDRRKRTGEGVSNQPQHF. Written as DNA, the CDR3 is TGTGCCAGCAGCGACCGCCGAAAGAGGACAGGGGAAGGGGTTAGCAATCAGCCCCAGCATTTT.

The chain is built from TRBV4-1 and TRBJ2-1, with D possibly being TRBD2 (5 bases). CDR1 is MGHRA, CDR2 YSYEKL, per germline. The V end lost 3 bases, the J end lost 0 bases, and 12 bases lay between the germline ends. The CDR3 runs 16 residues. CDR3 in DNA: TGCGCCAGCAGCCATATCTGGAGCGGCTCCTACAATGAGCAGTTCTTC. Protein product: CASSHIWSGSYNEQFF.

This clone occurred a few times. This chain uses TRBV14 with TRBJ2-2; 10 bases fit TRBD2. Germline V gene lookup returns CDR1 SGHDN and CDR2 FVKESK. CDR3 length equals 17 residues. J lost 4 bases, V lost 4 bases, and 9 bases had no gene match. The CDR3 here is CASSPLWSGRVTGELFF. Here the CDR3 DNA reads TGTGCCAGCAGCCCGCTGTGGAGCGGGAGGGTCACCGGGGAGCTGTTTTTT.

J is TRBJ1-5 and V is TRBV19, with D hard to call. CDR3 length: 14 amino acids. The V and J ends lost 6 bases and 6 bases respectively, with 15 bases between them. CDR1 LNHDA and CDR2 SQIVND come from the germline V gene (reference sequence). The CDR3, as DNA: TGTGCCAGTAGAACAAAGGATTCGGGTCAGCCCCAGCATTTT. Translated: CASRTKDSGQPQHF. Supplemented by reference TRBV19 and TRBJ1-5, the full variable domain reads DGGITQSPKYLFRKEGQNVTLSCEQNLNHDAMYWYRQDPGQGLRLIYYSQIVNDFQKGDIAEGYSVSREKKESFPLTVTSAQKNPTAFYLCASRTKDSGQPQHFGDGTRLSIL.

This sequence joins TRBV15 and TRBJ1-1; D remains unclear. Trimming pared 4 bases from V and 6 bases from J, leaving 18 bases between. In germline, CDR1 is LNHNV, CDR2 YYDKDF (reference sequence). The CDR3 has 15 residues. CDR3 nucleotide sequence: TGTGCCACCAGCAAAGGGAGATTGAGGGTCCCTGAAGCTTTCTTT. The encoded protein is CATSKGRLRVPEAFF. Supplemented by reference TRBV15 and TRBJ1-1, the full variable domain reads DAMVIQNPRYQVTQFGKPVTLSCSQTLNHNVMYWYQQKSSQAPKLLFHYYDKDFNNEADTPDNFQSRRPNTSFCFLDIRSPGLGDTAMYLCATSKGRLRVPEAFFGQGTRLTVV.

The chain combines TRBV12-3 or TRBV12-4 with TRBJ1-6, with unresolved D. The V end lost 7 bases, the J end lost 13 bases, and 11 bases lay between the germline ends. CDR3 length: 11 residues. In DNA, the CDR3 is TGTGCCAGCAAGATAGCGGGTCCCCTCCACTTT. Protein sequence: CASKIAGPLHF.

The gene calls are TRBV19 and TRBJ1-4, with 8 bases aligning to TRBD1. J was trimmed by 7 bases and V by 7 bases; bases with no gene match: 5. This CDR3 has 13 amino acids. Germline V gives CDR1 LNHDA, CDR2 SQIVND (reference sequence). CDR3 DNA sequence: TGTGCCAGTACAGAACAGGGGGGTGAAAAACTGTTTTTT. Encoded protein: CASTEQGGEKLFF.

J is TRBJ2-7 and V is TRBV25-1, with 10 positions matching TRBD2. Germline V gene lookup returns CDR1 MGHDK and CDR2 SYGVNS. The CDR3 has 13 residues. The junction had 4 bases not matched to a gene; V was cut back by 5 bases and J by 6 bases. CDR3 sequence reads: CASSLAGAAEQYF. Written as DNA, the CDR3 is TGTGCCAGCAGTCTAGCGGGAGCGGCCGAGCAGTACTTC.

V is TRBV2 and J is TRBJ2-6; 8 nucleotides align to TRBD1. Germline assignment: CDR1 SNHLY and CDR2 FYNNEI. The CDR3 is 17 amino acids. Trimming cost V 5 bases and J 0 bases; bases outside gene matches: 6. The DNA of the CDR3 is TGTGCCAGCAGTCCCGGGACAGGCCACTCTGGGGCCAACGTCCTGACTTTC. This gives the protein CASSPGTGHSGANVLTF.

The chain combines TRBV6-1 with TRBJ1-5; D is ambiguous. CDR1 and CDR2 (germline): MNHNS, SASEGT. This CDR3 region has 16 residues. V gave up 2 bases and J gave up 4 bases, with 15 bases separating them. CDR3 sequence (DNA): TGTGCCAGCAGTGAATTCAGGCAGGCTTTGAATCAGCCCCAGCATTTT. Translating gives CASSEFRQALNQPQHF.

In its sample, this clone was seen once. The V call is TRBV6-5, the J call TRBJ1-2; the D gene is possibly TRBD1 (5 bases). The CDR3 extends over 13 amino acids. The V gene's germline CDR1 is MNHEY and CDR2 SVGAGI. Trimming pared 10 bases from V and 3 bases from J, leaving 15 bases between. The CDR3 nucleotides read TGTGCCACAATGGGGGGGACGTACTATGGCTACACCTTC. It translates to CATMGGTYYGYTF.

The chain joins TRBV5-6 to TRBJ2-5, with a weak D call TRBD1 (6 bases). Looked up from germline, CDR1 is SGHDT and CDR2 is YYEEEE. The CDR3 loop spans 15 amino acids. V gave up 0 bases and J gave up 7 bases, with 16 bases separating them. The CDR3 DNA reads TGTGCCAGCAGCTTGGGGGGCCAGGGGCTGGGGACCCAGTACTTC. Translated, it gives CASSLGGQGLGTQYF.

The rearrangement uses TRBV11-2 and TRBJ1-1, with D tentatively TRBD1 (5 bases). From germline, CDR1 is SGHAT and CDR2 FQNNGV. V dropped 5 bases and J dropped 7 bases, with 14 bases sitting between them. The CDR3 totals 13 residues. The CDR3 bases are TGTGCCAGCAGCCCCCCGCCGGGGGTTGAAGCTTTCTTT. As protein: CASSPPPGVEAFF.

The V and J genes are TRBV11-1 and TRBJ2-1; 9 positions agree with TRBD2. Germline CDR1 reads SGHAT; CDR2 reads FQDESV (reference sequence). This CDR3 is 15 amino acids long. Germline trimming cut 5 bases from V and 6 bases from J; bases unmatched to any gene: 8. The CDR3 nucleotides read TGTGCCAGCAGCGGCCGATTAGCGGGGGCCAATGAGCAGTTCTTC. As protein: CASSGRLAGANEQFF.

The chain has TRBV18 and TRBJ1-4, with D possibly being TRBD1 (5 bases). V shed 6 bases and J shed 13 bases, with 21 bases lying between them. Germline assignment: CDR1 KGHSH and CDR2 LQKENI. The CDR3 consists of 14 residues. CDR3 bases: TGTGCCAGCTCCGAACAGGACCTTTTTGGTGGACTGTTTTTT. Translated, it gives CASSEQDLFGGLFF.